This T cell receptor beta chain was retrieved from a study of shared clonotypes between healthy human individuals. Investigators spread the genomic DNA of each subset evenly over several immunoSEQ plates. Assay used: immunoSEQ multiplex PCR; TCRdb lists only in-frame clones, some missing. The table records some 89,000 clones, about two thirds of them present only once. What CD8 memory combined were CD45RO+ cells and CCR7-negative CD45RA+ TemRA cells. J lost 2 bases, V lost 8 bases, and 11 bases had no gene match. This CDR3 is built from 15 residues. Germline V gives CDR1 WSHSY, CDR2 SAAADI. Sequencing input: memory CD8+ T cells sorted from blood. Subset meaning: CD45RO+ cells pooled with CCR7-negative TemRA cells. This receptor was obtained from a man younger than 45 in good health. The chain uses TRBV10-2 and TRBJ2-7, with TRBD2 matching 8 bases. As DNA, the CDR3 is TGCGCCAGCGATCGGGAGGGCCATCAAACCTACGAGCAGTACTTC. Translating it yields CASDREGHQTYEQYF.